A selection of T cell receptor beta chains follows, all from one sample in a study of lung T cells in sarcoidosis with Löfgren's syndrome. TCRdb called the reads again in MiXCR, with one record for every CDR3 protein. This sample has some 65,000 distinct CDR3 sequences, with around 20% found just once. The sample consisted of CD4+ T cells from PBMCs. The receptors stem from a human donor with sarcoidosis (Löfgren's syndrome or another form), or a control subject (not recorded which). Both conserved end residues are part of each CDR3. The D gene is left open where the match is weak. Only some rows state a clone size, as once, few, many or a class for expanded clones.

j_call | d_call | clone_size | v_call | cdr3_length | cdr3_nt | cdr3_aa
TRBJ2-3 | NA | many | TRBV20-1 | 15 | TGCAGTGCTCCTACCTCAGCCCGCCGCACAGATACGCAGTATTTT | CSAPTSARRTDTQYF
TRBJ2-7 | NA | many | TRBV6-1 | 12 | TGTGCCAGCAGCCCCGGGCGTTACGAGCAGTACTTC | CASSPGRYEQYF
TRBJ1-5 | NA | few | TRBV19 | 14 | TGTGCCAGTAGTATTGCATCCTCAGGTCAGCCCCAGCATTTT | CASSIASSGQPQHF
TRBJ1-5 | TRBD1 | many | TRBV20-1 | 16 | TGCAGTGCTAGATCGGGACAGGGCCAAAACAATCAGCCCCAGCATTTT | CSARSGQGQNNQPQHF
TRBJ2-1 | NA | NA | TRBV7-9 | 15 | TGTGCCAGCAGCTTAGTGGCCAAGGGCGGTGATGAGCAGTTCTTC | CASSLVAKGGDEQFF
TRBJ1-1 | NA | once | TRBV5-8 | 13 | TGTGCCAGCAGCTCCTGGGGTGACACTGAAGCTTTCTTT | CASSSWGDTEAFF
TRBJ1-4 | NA | NA | TRBV7-9 | 15 | TGTGCCAGCAGCTTATTGAGGACGGAGAATGAAAAACTGTTTTTT | CASSLLRTENEKLFF
TRBJ1-2 | NA | many | TRBV28 | 15 | TGTGCCAGCAGGTCAAGGGCCGCTCTTAACTATGGCTACACCTTC | CASRSRAALNYGYTF
TRBJ2-7 | TRBD2 | many | TRBV28 | 13 | TGTGCCAGCAGTTTACTAGCGGTTTACGAGCAGTACTTC | CASSLLAVYEQYF
TRBJ2-5 | TRBD2 | many | TRBV25-1 | 14 | TGTGCCAGCAGTGAGGCGGGGGGGTGGGAGACCCAGTACTTC | CASSEAGGWETQYF
TRBJ1-1 | NA | many | TRBV28 | 16 | TGTGCCAGCAGTCCCTCCTCTCCAAAGGTGAACACTGAAGCTTTCTTT | CASSPSSPKVNTEAFF
TRBJ2-6 | NA | NA | TRBV7-9 | 15 | TGTGCCAGCAGCTCTGATTGGTCTGGGGCCAACGTCCTGACTTTC | CASSSDWSGANVLTF
TRBJ2-2 | NA | many | TRBV6-1 | 14 | TGTGCCAGCAGTTCGCGAGGGGGCACCGGGGAGCTGTTTTTT | CASSSRGGTGELFF
TRBJ1-4 | NA | many | TRBV20-1 | 17 | TGCAGTGCTAGTGATAGGGCCAGGGGCACAACTAATGAAAAACTGTTTTTT | CSASDRARGTTNEKLFF
TRBJ2-7 | TRBD2 | NA | TRBV7-2 | 15 | TGTGCCAGCAGCCAGGCGTGGACTAGCGCTTACGAGCAGAACTTC | CASSQAWTSAYEQNF
TRBJ2-5 | NA | NA | TRBV3-1 | 16 | TGTGCCAGCAGCCAACCTTACTCGAGGCGTCAAGAGACCCAGTACTTC | CASSQPYSRRQETQYF
TRBJ2-2 | NA | NA | TRBV2 | 12 | TGTGCCAGCACGGAGAACACCGGGGAGCTGTTTTTT | CASTENTGELFF
TRBJ1-1 | TRBD1 | many | TRBV28 | 16 | TGTGCCAGCAGTTCTACCGGGACAGGGAGTCTTTTAAACGCTTTCTTT | CASSSTGTGSLLNAFF
TRBJ2-5 | NA | many | TRBV3-1 | 13 | TGTGCCAGCAGACCCGGGACCGAAGAGACCCAGTACTTC | CASRPGTEETQYF
TRBJ1-5 | TRBD1 | NA | TRBV5-1 | 19 | TGCGCCAGCAGCTCCGCCTTCCGGGACAGGGGCCCCAGCAATCAGCCCCAGCATTTT | CASSSAFRDRGPSNQPQHF
TRBJ2-2 | TRBD2 | many | TRBV6-6 | 13 | TGTGCCAGCAGTTACCCGGGAGGAGGGGAGCTGTTTTTT | CASSYPGGGELFF
TRBJ1-6 | NA | many | TRBV27 | 17 | TGTGCCAGCAGCAACCCGGGGGGCAACGTAAGGGTTTCACCCCTCCACTTT | CASSNPGGNVRVSPLHF
TRBJ2-5 | TRBD2 | NA | TRBV7-2 | 14 | TGTGCCAGCAGCTTAGCCGGGACTAGAGAGACCCAGTACTTC | CASSLAGTRETQYF
TRBJ2-1 | NA | medium-sized | TRBV4-1 | 14 | TGCGCCAGCAGCAGGCGGGACCCTGGCGATGAGCAGTTCTTC | CASSRRDPGDEQFF
TRBJ2-3 | NA | NA | TRBV5-1 | 14 | TGCGCCAGCAGCAACCTGGGGGGCCCAGATACGCAGTATTTT | CASSNLGGPDTQYF
TRBJ2-1 | TRBD1 | many | TRBV6-1 | 15 | TGTGCCAGCAGTTCGCCGGGACAGGGCAGCAATGAGCAGTTCTTC | CASSSPGQGSNEQFF
TRBJ2-3 | NA | many | TRBV27 | 13 | TGTGCCAGCAGTCACCAGACGGGAGATACGCAGTATTTT | CASSHQTGDTQYF
TRBJ1-5 | NA | NA | TRBV28 | 14 | TGTGCCGCCTATGGGGGACACCCCAATCGGCCCCAGCATTTT | CAAYGGHPNRPQHF
TRBJ2-5 | TRBD2 | few | TRBV29-1 | 16 | TGCAGCGTTGAAGTTCGCGGGGGGGAGATTCAAGAGACCCAGTACTTC | CSVEVRGGEIQETQYF
TRBJ2-2 | NA | NA | TRBV7-6 | 20 | TGTGCCAGCAGCGCTCCACGTCGGTCTAGCGTTCTAGATAAGTCCGGGGAGCTGTTTTTT | CASSAPRRSSVLDKSGELFF
TRBJ2-7 | TRBD2 | once | TRBV6-2/TRBV6-3 | 15 | TGTGCCAGCAGACGCAGGACTAGCGGGAGTTATGAGCAGTACTTC | CASRRRTSGSYEQYF
TRBJ1-5 | NA | many | TRBV4-3 | 18 | TGCGCCAGCAGCCAAGATATTGGTCCAGGAACGGGCAATCAGCCCCAGCATTTT | CASSQDIGPGTGNQPQHF
TRBJ2-1 | NA | NA | TRBV12-3/TRBV12-4 | 15 | TGTGCCAGCAGTCCTCCTACGGGGGCCTACAATGAGCAGTTCTTC | CASSPPTGAYNEQFF
TRBJ2-5 | TRBD2 | many | TRBV28 | 16 | TGTGCCAGCAGTTTGAGTCTAGCGGGAGCTTTAGAGACCCAGTACTTC | CASSLSLAGALETQYF
TRBJ1-1 | NA | few | TRBV10-1 | 15 | TGCGCCAGCAGCCGGGACGTTAATCGATTCACTGAAGCTTTCTTT | CASSRDVNRFTEAFF
TRBJ2-4 | TRBD1 | many | TRBV6-1 | 19 | TGTGCCAGCAGTGAAGAGGGACAGTTTATGGGGAAACCCAAAAACATTCAGTACTTC | CASSEEGQFMGKPKNIQYF
TRBJ2-5 | TRBD2 | many | TRBV20-1 | 17 | TGCAGTGCTAGAGATATTGGAGAAGCGGGAGGGCAAGAGACCCAGTACTTC | CSARDIGEAGGQETQYF
TRBJ2-3 | TRBD2 | many | TRBV7-2 | 17 | TGTGCCAGCAGCTTAGGGGGCCTAGCGGGGGGAGCAGATACGCAGTATTTT | CASSLGGLAGGADTQYF
TRBJ1-1 | TRBD1 | NA | TRBV18 | 14 | TGTGCCGGCTCACCAAAGGAACAGGGGACTGAAGCTTTCTTT | CAGSPKEQGTEAFF
TRBJ1-2 | TRBD1 | many | TRBV24-1 | 13 | TGTGCCATCAATCCGGGACAGGGAGAAGGCTACACCTTC | CAINPGQGEGYTF
TRBJ2-3 | TRBD2 | NA | TRBV19 | 17 | TGTGCCAGTACCCAAAGGGCTAGCGGGGGGGCCGGAGATACGCAGTATTTT | CASTQRASGGAGDTQYF
TRBJ2-1 | NA | many | TRBV7-2 | 17 | TGTGCCAGCAGCTTAACAGGTTGGGGGACATCCTACAATGAGCAGTTCTTC | CASSLTGWGTSYNEQFF
TRBJ2-5 | NA | many | TRBV28 | 12 | TGTGCCAGTCAACGCGGACAAGAGACCCAGTACTTC | CASQRGQETQYF
TRBJ1-5 | NA | NA | TRBV4-1 | 15 | TGCGCCAGCAGCCAAGATTACAGGGTCTTCATAGCCCAGCATTTT | CASSQDYRVFIAQHF
TRBJ2-1 | TRBD2 | many | TRBV7-9 | 14 | TGTGCCAGCAGCTTCGGCGGGAGGTCGTTCGAGCAGTTCTTC | CASSFGGRSFEQFF
TRBJ1-2 | NA | NA | TRBV2 | 19 | TGTGCCAGCAGTGAAGTGGGCCGAACGGGCAAGCAATCTAACTATGGCTACACCTTC | CASSEVGRTGKQSNYGYTF
TRBJ2-3 | TRBD1 | NA | TRBV29-1 | 15 | TGCAGCGTGGAACCCGGGACAGGGGCTCGGGGTACGCAGTATTTT | CSVEPGTGARGTQYF
TRBJ1-1 | NA | NA | TRBV4-2 | 17 | TGTGCCGGCAGCCAAGATAGCGTGGAGAGCTTGAACACTGAAGCTTTCTTT | CAGSQDSVESLNTEAFF
TRBJ1-1 | TRBD1 | NA | TRBV3-1 | 16 | TGTGCCAGCAGCCTACCCGCCGGGACAGGGGGGACTGAAGCTTTCTTT | CASSLPAGTGGTEAFF